Each of the 7 T cell receptor beta chains below was sequenced from the same sample in a study of T cells in tuberculosis. Only in-frame clones appear in the TCRdb table, and some are missing; sequencing was by immunoSEQ multiplex PCR. The sample lists 35,000 to 50,000 clones, approximately 94% occurring once. Sequencing was done on a sample of PBMCs. These receptors came from a donor between 10 and 35 years old with latent tuberculosis or without tuberculosis infection. Some clones in this sample may be carry-over from other donors' samples.

The rearrangement links TRBV4-3 to TRBJ2-7; 7 positions agree with TRBD1. V was pared by 0 bases and J by 1 base, with 6 bases of the junction left unmatched. The germline V gene has CDR1 LGHNA and CDR2 YSLEER. The CDR3 has 16 amino acids. This CDR3 reads CASSQDGTGQSYEQYF. CDR3 in DNA: TGCGCCAGCAGCCAAGACGGAACGGGACAGTCCTACGAGCAGTACTTC.

The rearrangement uses TRBV5-1 and TRBJ2-7; TRBD2 might be the D (5 bases). Trimming pared 1 base from V and 3 bases from J, leaving 11 bases between. This CDR3 is 14 amino acids long. Germline CDR1 and CDR2: SGHRS and YFSETQ. The CDR3 nucleotides read TGCGCCAGCAGCTTGTTGGTAGCGTACTACGAGCAGTACTTC. Encoded protein: CASSLLVAYYEQYF.

The chain couples TRBV5-6 to TRBJ1-1; 9 nucleotides match TRBD1. J gave up 9 bases and V 3 bases, and 6 bases lay outside the gene matches. Per the germline V gene, CDR1 is SGHDT and CDR2 is YYEEEE. CDR3 length: 13 residues. CDR3 sequence: CASSSGDRVKAFF. The CDR3 DNA follows: TGTGCCAGCAGCTCCGGGGACAGGGTGAAAGCTTTCTTT.

The chain employs TRBV2 and TRBJ2-7; possibly TRBD1 for D (5 bases). The V gene lost 6 bases and the J gene lost 0 bases, with 9 bases spanning the gap. Germline V CDR1 and CDR2: SNHLY, FYNNEI. The CDR3 sequence is 13 residues long. The CDR3, as DNA: TGTGCCAGCAGGACAGTCAGCTCCTACGAGCAGTACTTC. It encodes CASRTVSSYEQYF. Full variable domain (rest looked up from reference TRBV2 and TRBJ2-7): EPEVTQTPSHQVTQMGQEVILRCVPISNHLYFYWYRQILGQKVEFLVSFYNNEISEKSEIFDDQFSVERPDGSNFTLKIRSTKLEDSAMYFCASRTVSSYEQYFGPGTRLTVT.

This CDR3 is CASSPGGPNVGLSTDTQYF. The CDR3, as DNA: TGTGCCAGCAGCCCAGGAGGGCCGAATGTGGGATTGAGCACAGATACGCAGTATTTT. The chain is built from TRBV4-2 and TRBJ2-3; D may be TRBD2 (6 bases). Trimming pared 4 bases from V and 0 bases from J, leaving 23 bases between. The CDR3 runs to 19 residues. Germline assignment: CDR1 LGHNA and CDR2 YNFKEQ.

The genes are TRBV28 and TRBJ1-1; the match to TRBD1 covers 8 bases. V lost 3 bases to trimming and J lost 0 bases; unmatched junction nucleotides: 12. The CDR3 has 18 residues. The V gene's germline CDR1 is MDHEN and CDR2 SYDVKM. The CDR3 loop reads CASSFGTGEPVMNTEAFF. Here the CDR3 DNA reads TGTGCCAGCAGTTTCGGGACAGGCGAACCCGTGATGAACACTGAAGCTTTCTTT.

This clone showed up just once. The rearrangement uses TRBV23-1 and TRBJ1-1; D unclear. TRBV23-1 is an ORF, with its function uncertain. The CDR3 is made up of 11 amino acids. V lost 8 bases, J lost 3 bases, and 7 bases lay in between. CDR3 bases: TGCGCCAGCCCCCGGGACACTGAAGCTTTCTTT. Protein sequence: CASPRDTEAFF.